The rows below give T cell receptor beta chains drawn from one sample of a study of blood T cell repertoires in COVID-19. Produced via immunoSEQ multiplex PCR; TCRdb's table is partial and in-frame only. The sample includes tens of thousands of clones, approximately 90% seen only once; the top ten take roughly 2.2%. Sequencing was carried out using peripheral blood. The receptors originated from a human donor with active COVID-19. The donor label of this sample is uncertain. Both conserved end residues are part of each CDR3. Clone size is shown for a subset of rows, as once, few, many or a class of expanded clone.

v_call	clone_size	j_call	cdr3_aa
TRBV4-3	.	TRBJ2-1	CASSQDTSDEQFF
TRBV9	.	TRBJ2-5	CASSVGTSGGQETQYF
TRBV5-1	once	TRBJ2-1	CASGQRSSYNEQFF
TRBV7-9	.	TRBJ2-5	CASNTDTKETQYF
TRBV13	.	TRBJ2-1	CASSFTADSSYNEQFF
TRBV6-5	.	TRBJ1-2	CASRDGDSSYGYTF
TRBV3-1/TRBV3-2	once	TRBJ2-2	CASSQVVAGGHKPRTGELFF
TRBV28	once	TRBJ2-1	CASSFWGQRNEQFF
TRBV6-4	.	TRBJ1-4	CASSDPFGQGKNEKLFF
TRBV7-2	.	TRBJ1-3	CASSQEFDSSGNTIYF
TRBV6-5	.	TRBJ2-3	CASRGLSTDTQYF
TRBV19	medium-sized	TRBJ1-5	CASNTGGAGQPQHF
TRBV28	.	TRBJ1-1	CASSPGTALTTEAFF
TRBV5-1	.	TRBJ2-1	CASSLGQGAGNEQFF
TRBV13	.	TRBJ1-1	CASSMTANTEAFF
TRBV29-1	medium-sized	TRBJ1-6	CSAQLGTEESPLHF
TRBV2	.	TRBJ2-3	CASTFQDTQYF
TRBV24-1	.	TRBJ2-1	CATSDEAVNEQFF
TRBV4-1	once	TRBJ2-7	CASSLNRDTPYEQYF
TRBV6-6	.	TRBJ2-5	CASSSSGPQQETQYF
TRBV4-3	.	TRBJ2-1	CASSRKGRGTHNEQFF
TRBV18	.	TRBJ2-7	CASSPGQVSYEQYF
TRBV3-1/TRBV3-2	.	TRBJ2-5	CASSPGETQYF
TRBV4-3	.	TRBJ1-2	CASSLGMTGGGLGGYTF
TRBV15	.	TRBJ2-3	CATSKGRTGSTDTQYF
TRBV9	.	TRBJ2-3	CASSARGGPAPDTQYF
TRBV4-1	.	TRBJ1-4	CASSQETGSNEKLFF
TRBV7-2	.	TRBJ2-3	CASSLAPLAGAPSTDTQYF
TRBV28	.	TRBJ1-6	CASSSRTGSSYNSPLHF
TRBV7-2	.	TRBJ1-1	CASSPGDTEAFF
TRBV4-1	.	TRBJ2-3	CASSPQRGASTDTQYF
TRBV6-5	.	TRBJ2-3	CASSYGGGSTDTQYF
TRBV15	.	TRBJ2-5	CATGQPGAKYF
TRBV2	.	TRBJ1-1	CASSEDGNTEAFF
TRBV5-1	.	TRBJ1-1	CASSLGQGPSEAFF
TRBV24-1	.	TRBJ2-3	CATSEWTSGGLGYSTDTQYF
TRBV19	.	TRBJ2-5	CASSSQETQYF
TRBV7-2	.	TRBJ2-3	CASSPDPGTDTQYF
TRBV6-2/TRBV6-3	.	TRBJ2-7	CASSYSSSGGTYEQYF
TRBV9	.	TRBJ2-7	CASSVGGTASYEQYF